This T cell receptor beta chain comes out of a study of regulatory T cells in long-lasting Graves disease. The V gene's germline CDR1 is MNHEY and CDR2 SMNVEV (reference sequence). The CDR3 runs 14 residues. J was trimmed by 10 bases and V by 5 bases; bases with no gene match: 9. Investigators prepared the TCR beta libraries by applying iRepertoire HTBI primers and Arm-PCR of CDR3 regions. TCRdb re-derived calls from the multiplex PCR reads in MiXCR, one entry per CDR3 protein. The profile covers 450,000 to 500,000 distinct CDR3 sequences, with 15% to 20% appearing a single time and 9.5% to 15% taken by the ten largest. The time point: newly diagnosed GD, antithyroid drugs for less than 3 months. Following extraction of RNA from PBMCs, that RNA was used to make the TCR library. The collection involved drawing roughly 9.1 milliliters of peripheral blood into EDTA tubes. There are many counts of this clonotype.

The same sample was also studied in work on T cells in Graves' hyperthyroidism and ophthalmopathy. From that study: Investigators excluded patients with uncontrolled infection, other autoimmune disease, pregnancy or lactation.

The sample consisted of peripheral blood mononuclear cells (PBMCs), taken at new diagnosis, from a patient treated with antithyroid drugs. This TCR was sampled from a man aged 35 to 55 with Graves disease. The chain has TRBV27 and TRBJ1-4, with 8 bases identical to TRBD1. The DNA of the CDR3 is TGTGCCAGCAGTCCAACCCAGGGGGCAGGAAAACTGTTTTTT. Protein: CASSPTQGAGKLFF. Full variable domain (outside the CDR3, taken from reference TRBV27 and TRBJ1-4): EAQVTQNPRYLITVTGKKLTVTCSQNMNHEYMSWYRQDPGLGLRQIYYSMNVEVTDKGDVPEGYKVSRKEKRNFPLILESPSPNQTSLYFCASSPTQGAGKLFFGSGTQLSVL.